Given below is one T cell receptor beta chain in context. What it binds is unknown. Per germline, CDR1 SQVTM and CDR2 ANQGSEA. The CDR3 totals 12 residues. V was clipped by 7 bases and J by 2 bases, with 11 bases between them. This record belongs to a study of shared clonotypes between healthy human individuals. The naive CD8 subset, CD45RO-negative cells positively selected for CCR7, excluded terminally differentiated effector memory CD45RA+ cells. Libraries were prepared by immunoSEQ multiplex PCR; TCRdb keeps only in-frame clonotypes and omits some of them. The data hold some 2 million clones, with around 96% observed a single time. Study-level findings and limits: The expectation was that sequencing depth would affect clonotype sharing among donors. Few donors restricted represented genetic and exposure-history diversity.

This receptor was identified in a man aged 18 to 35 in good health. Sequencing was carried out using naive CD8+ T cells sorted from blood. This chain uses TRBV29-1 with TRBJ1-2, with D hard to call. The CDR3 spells CSDRTENYGYTF. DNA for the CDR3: TGCAGCGATAGGACCGAGAACTATGGCTACACCTTC.